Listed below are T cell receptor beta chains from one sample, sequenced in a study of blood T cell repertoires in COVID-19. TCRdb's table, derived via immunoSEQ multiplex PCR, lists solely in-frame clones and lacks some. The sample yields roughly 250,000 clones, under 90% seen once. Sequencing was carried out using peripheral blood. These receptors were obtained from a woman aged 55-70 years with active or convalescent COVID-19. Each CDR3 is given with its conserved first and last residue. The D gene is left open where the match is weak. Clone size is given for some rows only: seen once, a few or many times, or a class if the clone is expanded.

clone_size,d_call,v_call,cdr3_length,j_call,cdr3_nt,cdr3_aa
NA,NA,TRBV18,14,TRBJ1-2,TGTGCCAGCTCACCAGGGCAGGGTGAAGGTGGCTACACCTTC,CASSPGQGEGGYTF
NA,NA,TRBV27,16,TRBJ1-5,TGTGCCAGCAGACCCCATCGACAGGTGGTGGGTCAGCCCCAGCATTTT,CASRPHRQVVGQPQHF
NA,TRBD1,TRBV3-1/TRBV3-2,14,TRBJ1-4,TGTGCCAGCAGCCACTGGACAGGGGAGGAAAAACTGTTTTTT,CASSHWTGEEKLFF
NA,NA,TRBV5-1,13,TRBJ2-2,TGCGCCAGCGCCGGAGGGGCAGGCGGGGAGCTGTTTTTT,CASAGGAGGELFF
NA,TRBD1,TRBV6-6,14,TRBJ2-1,TGTGCCAGCAGACAAGGGGGCCCCTACAATGAGCAGTTCTTC,CASRQGGPYNEQFF
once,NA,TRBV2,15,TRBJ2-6,TGTGCCAGCAGGATCTTAGCCTCCGGGGCCAACGTCCTGACTTTC,CASRILASGANVLTF
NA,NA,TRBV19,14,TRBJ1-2,TGTGCCAGTAGTATAGCACCGCGGTCCTATGGCTACACCTTC,CASSIAPRSYGYTF
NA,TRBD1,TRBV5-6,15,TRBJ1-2,TGTGCCAGCAGCGGACCACAGGGGGGATTTGATGGCTACACCTTC,CASSGPQGGFDGYTF
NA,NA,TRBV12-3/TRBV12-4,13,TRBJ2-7,TGTGCCAGCAGTTTCGGGGGATACGACGAGCAGTACTTC,CASSFGGYDEQYF
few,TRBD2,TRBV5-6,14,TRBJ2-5,TGTGCCAGCAGCTTAGACGGGGGGGTGGAGACCCAGTACTTC,CASSLDGGVETQYF
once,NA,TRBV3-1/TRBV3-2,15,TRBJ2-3,TGTGCCAGCAGCCAAGTAGATGCATCATTAGATACGCAGTATTTT,CASSQVDASLDTQYF
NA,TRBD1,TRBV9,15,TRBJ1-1,TGTGCCAGCAGCCCCGGGACAGGGGGGTACACTGAAGCTTTCTTT,CASSPGTGGYTEAFF
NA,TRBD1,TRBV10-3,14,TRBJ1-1,TGTGCCGTCCGAACAGGGACAGGGCATACTGAAGCTTTCTTT,CAVRTGTGHTEAFF
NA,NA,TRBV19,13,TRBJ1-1,TGTGCCAGTGGATATTTACAGGGCACTGAAGCTTTCTTT,CASGYLQGTEAFF
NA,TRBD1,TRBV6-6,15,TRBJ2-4,TGTGCCAGCAGTTACCAGGGGGCGACCAAAAACATTCAGTACTTC,CASSYQGATKNIQYF
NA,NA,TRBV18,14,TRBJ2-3,TGTGCCAGCTCACCAAACTCTGCCACAGATACGCAGTATTTT,CASSPNSATDTQYF
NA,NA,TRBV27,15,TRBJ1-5,TGTGCCAGCAGTTCCCGACAGATTAGCAATCAGCCCCAGCATTTT,CASSSRQISNQPQHF
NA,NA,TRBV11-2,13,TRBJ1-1,TGTGCCAGCAGCGTACAGGGCAACACTGAAGCTTTCTTT,CASSVQGNTEAFF
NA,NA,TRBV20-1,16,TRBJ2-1,TGCAGTGCTAGTAAGTTGATTGTTAGCTCCTACAATGAGCAGTTCTTC,CSASKLIVSSYNEQFF
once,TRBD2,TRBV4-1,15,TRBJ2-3,TGCGCCAGCAGCCAGCTAGCGGCTAGCACAGATACGCAGTATTTT,CASSQLAASTDTQYF
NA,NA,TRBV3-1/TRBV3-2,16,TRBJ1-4,TGTGCCAGCAGCCAAGGACGGACTGGGATTAATGAAAAACTGTTTTTT,CASSQGRTGINEKLFF
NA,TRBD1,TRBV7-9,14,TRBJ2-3,TGTGCCAGCAGCCGGGGACAGGGATTAGATACGCAGTATTTT,CASSRGQGLDTQYF
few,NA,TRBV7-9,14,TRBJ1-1,TGTGCCAGCAGAGCCCAACAGATGAACACTGAAGCTTTCTTT,CASRAQQMNTEAFF
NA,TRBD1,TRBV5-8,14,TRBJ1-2,TGTGCCAGCAGCTTACGCGTACAGGGGTATGGCTACACCTTC,CASSLRVQGYGYTF
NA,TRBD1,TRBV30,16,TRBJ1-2,TGTGCCTGGAGTCCGACGGACAGGGGAGTTTTCTATGGCTACACCTTC,CAWSPTDRGVFYGYTF
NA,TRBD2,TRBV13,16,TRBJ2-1,TGTGCCAGCAGCTTAAGTCGGACTAGACAAAACAATGAGCAGTTCTTC,CASSLSRTRQNNEQFF
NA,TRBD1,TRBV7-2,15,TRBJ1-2,TGTGCCAGCAGCTATAGGACAGGGGATGGCTATGGCTACACCTTC,CASSYRTGDGYGYTF
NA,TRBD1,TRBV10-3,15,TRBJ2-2,TGTGCCATCAGTGAGTCTGGACAGGGATCCGGGGAGCTGTTTTTT,CAISESGQGSGELFF
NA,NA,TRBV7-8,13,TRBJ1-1,TGTGCCAGCAGCTTATTTCGGGGCACTGAAGCTTTCTTT,CASSLFRGTEAFF
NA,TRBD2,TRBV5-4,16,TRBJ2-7,TGTGCCAGCAGCTTGAGTCTAGCGGGGGGTTCCTACGAGCAGTACTTC,CASSLSLAGGSYEQYF
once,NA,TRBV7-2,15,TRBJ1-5,TGTGCCAGCAGCTTGGGGGGATATAGCAATCAGCCCCAGCATTTT,CASSLGGYSNQPQHF
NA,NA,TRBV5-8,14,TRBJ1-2,TGTGCCAGCAGCCGATGGGACACCGACTATGGCTACACCTTC,CASSRWDTDYGYTF
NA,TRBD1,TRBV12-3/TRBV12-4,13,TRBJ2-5,TGTGCCAGCAGGCGGACAGGGGGAGAGACCCAGTACTTC,CASRRTGGETQYF
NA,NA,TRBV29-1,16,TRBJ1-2,TGCAGCGTTGAAGGGGATTCGGGGAATCTTAACTATGGCTACACCTTC,CSVEGDSGNLNYGYTF
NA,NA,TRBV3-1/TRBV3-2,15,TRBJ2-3,TGTGCCAGCAGCCAAGCCCACAGGGCTTCGGATACGCAGTATTTT,CASSQAHRASDTQYF
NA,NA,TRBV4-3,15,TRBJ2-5,TGCGCCAGCAGCCAAGATAGGGGTAACCAAGAGACCCAGTACTTC,CASSQDRGNQETQYF
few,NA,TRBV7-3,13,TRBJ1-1,TGTGCCACCCGGGAAGACCAGAACACTGAAGCTTTCTTT,CATREDQNTEAFF
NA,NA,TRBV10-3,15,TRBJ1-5,TGTGCCATCAGTGAGTCACAGGGCCTGAATCAGCCCCAGCATTTT,CAISESQGLNQPQHF
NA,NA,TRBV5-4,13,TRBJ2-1,TGTGCCAGCGGAGTTAGCTGGCGGGATGAGCAGTTCTTC,CASGVSWRDEQFF
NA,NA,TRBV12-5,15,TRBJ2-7,TGTGCTAGTGGTTTGACGGCGGGGGCCCCTTACGAGCAGTACTTC,CASGLTAGAPYEQYF
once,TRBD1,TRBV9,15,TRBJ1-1,TGTGCCAGCGCCGCCACGGGACAGGGAGGTACTGAAGCTTTCTTT,CASAATGQGGTEAFF
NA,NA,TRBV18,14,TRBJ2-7,TGTGCCAGCTCACTAGATCGATCGGCCTACGAGCAGTACTTC,CASSLDRSAYEQYF
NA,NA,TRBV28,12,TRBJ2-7,TGTGCCAGCAGTCTCCCGACAAGCGAGCAGTACTTC,CASSLPTSEQYF
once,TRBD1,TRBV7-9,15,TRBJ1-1,TGTGCCAGCAGCCCGGACAGGGGGGGAAGGACTGAAGCTTTCTTT,CASSPDRGGRTEAFF
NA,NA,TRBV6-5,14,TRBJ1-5,TGTGCCAGCAGTTACTCAGGGGGGGATCAGCCCCAGCATTTT,CASSYSGGDQPQHF
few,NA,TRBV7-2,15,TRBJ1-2,TGTGCCAGCAGCCGGACGGGGAAGGGTGACTATGGCTACACCTTC,CASSRTGKGDYGYTF
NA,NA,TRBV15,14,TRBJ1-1,TGTGCCACCAGCTCCCGTGGCCAGATCAGTAAAGCTTTCTTT,CATSSRGQISKAFF
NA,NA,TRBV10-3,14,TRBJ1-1,TGTGCCATCACCCGAGGGCTGGGGAACACTGAAGCTTTCTTT,CAITRGLGNTEAFF
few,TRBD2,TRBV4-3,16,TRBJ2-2,TGCGCCAGCAGCCAGGGGCTAGCGGGGGGCACCGGGGAGCTGTTTTTT,CASSQGLAGGTGELFF
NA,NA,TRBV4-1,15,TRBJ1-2,TGCGCCAGCAGCCAAGGCCCGGGACACGGTTATGGCTACACCTTC,CASSQGPGHGYGYTF
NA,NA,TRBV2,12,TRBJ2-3,TGTGCCAGCATTTCGGACAGTGACAAGCAGTATTTT,CASISDSDKQYF
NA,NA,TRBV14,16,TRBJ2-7,TGTGCCAGCAGCCGAAGACGGGCGGGGAGGTCCTACGAGCAGTACTTC,CASSRRRAGRSYEQYF
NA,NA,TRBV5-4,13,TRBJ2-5,TGTGCCAGCAGTCTCCAGGGGAAAGAGACCCAGTACTTC,CASSLQGKETQYF
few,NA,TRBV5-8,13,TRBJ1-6,TGTGCCAGCAGCTACCGTCGAACCGACACTCCCCTTTTT,CASSYRRTDTPLF